Below, one T cell receptor (beta chain) is given with its context. Its target is not known. Analysis merged second doses at about 4 or about 12 weeks. Looked up from germline, CDR1 is MDHEN and CDR2 is SYDVKM. The length of the CDR3 is 13 residues. The J segment lost 4 bases and the V segment lost 3 bases, leaving 3 bases of the junction unmatched. This sample was taken from a study of T cell responses to AZD1222 COVID-19 vaccine. Study results and limitations: Donors were largely white British and mainly female; clonal diversity was possibly underestimated. At baseline, just a handful of AZD1222 recipients tested seropositive.

Repertoires were generated with immunoSEQ multiplex PCR, while TCRdb's copy carries only in-frame clones and drops some. Among tens of thousands of clones listed, 80% to 95% were seen once. Sequenced material: peripheral blood, taken 28 days after the second AZD1222 dose. The V call is TRBV28, the J call TRBJ2-7, with 7 bases fitting TRBD2. This clonotype originated in an adult who received the AZD1222 COVID-19 vaccine. Written as DNA, the CDR3 is TGTGCCAGCAGTTTCGGGGGGAGGTACGAGCAGTACTTC. Amino acids: CASSFGGRYEQYF.